This T cell receptor beta chain was recovered during a study of type 1 and type 2 diabetes patients. The CDR3 totals 15 residues. Germline V gives CDR1 MNHEY, CDR2 SVGAGI. With 6 bases removed from V and 2 bases from J, the gap between germline ends came to 14 bases. PCR was run on genomic DNA. A primer set of 30 forward and 13 reverse primers amplified the CDR3. TCRdb used MiXCR to reprocess the multiplex PCR reads, holding one entry per CDR3 protein. The profile shows a few hundred thousand distinct CDR3 sequences, 40% to 50% of them singletons. The V and J genes are TRBV6-5 and TRBJ2-1, with a tentative D call TRBD2 (6 bases). The source material was peripheral blood mononuclear cells (PBMCs). The source is a man aged 18 to 30 with type 2 diabetes. The chain's CDR3 is CASRIAGYAYNEQFF. CDR3 sequence (DNA): TGTGCCAGCAGGATCGCGGGGTACGCCTACAATGAGCAGTTCTTC.